This entry lists 10 T cell receptor beta chains sequenced from one sample in a study of blood T cell repertoires in COVID-19 (dated by TCRdb to the early 2020s). The library was built by means of the immunoSEQ multiplex PCR assay. TCRdb carries this immuneACCESS record with in-frame sequences only. Its versions omit some clonotypes, under half of them owing to an unresolved V gene in the studies checked, with the rest unexplained. This sample comprises 59,000 or so clones, approximately 80% of them detected only once. The ten biggest clones cover 25% to 35% of the sample. Sequences were obtained from peripheral blood. The receptors come from a woman of 80 years or more with active or convalescent COVID-19.

The chain joins TRBV6-5 to TRBJ2-5; D remains unclear. Trimming shortened V by 8 bases and J by 4 bases, and 11 bases separated the two germline ends. The CDR3 is 12 residues long. Germline lookup yields CDR1 MNHEY and CDR2 SVGAGI. The CDR3 reads CASYEVGETQYF. In DNA, the CDR3 is TGTGCCAGCTACGAGGTAGGAGAGACCCAGTACTTC.

This clone has just a few counts. The chain employs TRBV7-9 and TRBJ1-1; D is uncertain. Trimming pared 3 bases from V and 4 bases from J, leaving 15 bases between. Germline values: CDR1 SEHNR, CDR2 FQNEAQ (reference sequence). This CDR3 spans 15 amino acids. The CDR3 region is CASSFLGRRGTEAFF. CDR3 sequence (DNA): TGTGCCAGCAGCTTTCTGGGCCGACGTGGCACTGAAGCTTTCTTT.

This sequence joins TRBV27 and TRBJ2-1, with D possibly being TRBD2 (6 bases). CDR1 is MNHEY and CDR2 is SMNVEV in the germline V gene (reference sequence). Trimming removed 4 bases from V and 0 bases from J, with 13 bases in between. CDR3 size: 16 residues. The CDR3 nucleotides read TGTGCCAGCAGTTCCCCCGGGACTCACTCCTACAATGAGCAGTTCTTC. Amino acids: CASSSPGTHSYNEQFF.

The chain uses TRBV2 and TRBJ1-4, with D tentatively TRBD1 (5 bases). Between the trimmed V and J ends, which lost 4 bases and 0 bases, there was a span of 9 bases. The CDR3 has 15 residues. In germline, CDR1 is SNHLY, CDR2 FYNNEI. The CDR3 protein is CASSGQLATNEKLFF. CDR3 DNA sequence: TGTGCCAGCAGTGGACAGCTGGCAACTAATGAAAAACTGTTTTTT.

The V and J genes are TRBV27 and TRBJ1-1; tentative D call: TRBD1 (5 bases). Germline CDR1 is MNHEY and CDR2 is SMNVEV (reference sequence). The length of the CDR3 is 15 residues. V lost 2 bases to trimming and J lost 5 bases, with 15 bases between them. The CDR3 nucleotides are TGTGCCAGCAGTTTAGGGGCTCTATTGGGGACTGAAGCTTTCTTT. It translates to CASSLGALLGTEAFF.

The chain combines TRBV6-5 with TRBJ1-4; D is possibly TRBD1 (5 bases). The CDR3 covers 16 residues. Between the trimmed V and J ends, which lost 2 bases and 8 bases, there was a span of 18 bases. Germline CDR1 is MNHEY and CDR2 is SVGAGI. The CDR3 DNA follows: TGTGCCAGCAGTTACAGACATTCCAGGGTTGACGAAAAACTGTTTTTT. Translation gives CASSYRHSRVDEKLFF.

The genes are TRBV9 and TRBJ2-7; D unresolved. In germline, CDR1 is SGDLS, CDR2 YYNGEE. Trimming removed 0 bases at V and 4 bases at J, with 11 bases between. This CDR3 region has 14 residues. The CDR3 DNA reads as TGTGCCAGCAGCGTAGGGGCCAACCCATACGAGCAGTACTTC. This sequence encodes CASSVGANPYEQYF.

This sequence joins TRBV14 and TRBJ1-2, with TRBD1 identical over 9 bases. Losses at the gene ends were 0 bases for V and 8 bases for J; bases not matched to a gene: 7. This CDR3 contains 15 residues. Per germline, CDR1 SGHDN and CDR2 FVKESK. The CDR3 bases are TGTGCCAGCAGCCAAGAAGTACAGGGGGCAGGGGGCTACACCTTC. Residues: CASSQEVQGAGGYTF.

This chain uses TRBV4-3 with TRBJ2-1, with D possibly being TRBD2 (6 bases). Germline V gene sequence: CDR1 LGHNA, CDR2 YSLEER. The CDR3 runs to 16 residues. With 0 bases removed from V and 3 bases from J, the gap between germline ends came to 12 bases. The CDR3 here is CASSQDTSSFYNEQFF. The CDR3 region has the DNA TGCGCCAGCAGCCAAGACACTAGCAGCTTCTACAATGAGCAGTTCTTC.

The chain joins TRBV6-2 or TRBV6-3 to TRBJ1-5; D may be TRBD1 (6 bases). Trimming stripped 3 bases from V and 1 base from J, with 16 bases between. This CDR3 region has 17 residues. Germline lookup yields CDR1 MNHEY and CDR2 SVGEGT. CDR3: CASSYGQRRRSNQPQHF. CDR3 nucleotide sequence: TGTGCCAGCAGTTATGGACAGCGGCGTCGGAGCAATCAGCCCCAGCATTTT.